The 24 T cell receptor beta chains below all came from one sample that was sequenced in a study of identical twins. TCRdb re-called the 5' RACE reads through MiXCR, storing one row per CDR3 protein. The sample includes around 670,000 distinct CDR3 sequences, roughly 6.2% of them seen just once. The sequenced sample was naive T cells sorted from blood. Receptor source: a man younger than 30 in good health.

This rearrangement joins TRBV12-3 or TRBV12-4 to TRBJ2-3, with D possibly being TRBD2 (6 bases). This CDR3 comprises 18 residues. Between the trimmed V and J ends, which lost 8 bases and 0 bases, there was a span of 24 bases. The CDR3 DNA reads as TGTGCCAGCCGAAGGAGTAGCGGATACTACTCTAGCACAGATACGCAGTATTTT. Amino acid sequence: CASRRSSGYYSSTDTQYF.

This clonotype appeared many times. This chain links TRBV20-1 with TRBJ1-5; D possibly corresponds to TRBD1 (6 bases). Germline CDR1 reads DFQATT; CDR2 reads SNEGSKA (reference sequence). Trimming took off 2 bases at V and 0 bases at J, with 14 bases between the two ends. The CDR3 length is 16 residues. The DNA of the CDR3 is TGCAGTGCTAGACCCCCTGGCAGGGGTAGCAATCAGCCCCAGCATTTT. It specifies CSARPPGRGSNQPQHF.

In its sample, this clonotype was seen a few times. The chain is built from TRBV11-2 and TRBJ2-1; TRBD2 agrees at 8 bases. The length of the CDR3 is 16 residues. Germline values: CDR1 SGHAT, CDR2 FQNNGV. J gave up 1 base and V 1 base, and 3 bases lay outside the gene matches. The CDR3 bases are TGTGCCAGCAGCTTAGCAGCGGGAGATTCCTACAATGAGCAGTTCTTC. It specifies CASSLAAGDSYNEQFF.

This clonotype was found a few times. The V call is TRBV28, the J call TRBJ1-2; 7 bases are shared with TRBD1. CDR1 and CDR2 from the germline V gene are MDHEN and SYDVKM. V was clipped by 7 bases and J by 4 bases; unmatched bases: 9. This CDR3 comprises 14 residues. The CDR3 DNA sequence: TGTGCCAGCACCCAGGGGGGGGTCTTCTATGGCTACACCTTC. Protein product: CASTQGGVFYGYTF.

This clonotype occurred a few times. This chain connects TRBV18 to TRBJ2-1, with 8 bases that match TRBD2. This CDR3 is built from 15 residues. Germline V gene data show CDR1 as KGHSH and CDR2 as LQKENI. V gave up 2 bases and J gave up 3 bases; unmatched junction bases: 3. This CDR3 reads CASSPDSGDYNEQFF. The DNA for the CDR3 is TGTGCCAGCTCACCAGATAGCGGGGACTACAATGAGCAGTTCTTC.

This clonotype was picked up many times. J is TRBJ2-1 and V is TRBV10-3, with 7 bases that match TRBD2. The CDR3 extends over 16 amino acids. Germline assignment: CDR1 ENHRY and CDR2 SYGVKD. With 4 bases clipped from V and 0 bases from J, the junction kept 6 bases outside the gene matches. In nucleotides, the CDR3 is TGTGCCATCAGTGGCGAGCGGACTAGCTCCTACAATGAGCAGTTCTTC. This gives the protein CAISGERTSSYNEQFF.

This clonotype showed up just a few times. The chain joins TRBV30 to TRBJ2-3; D gene unclear. This CDR3 has 14 amino acids. CDR1 and CDR2 (germline): GTSNPN, SVGIG (reference sequence). With 0 bases removed from V and 2 bases from J, the gap between germline ends came to 9 bases. The CDR3 region is CAWSVSGATDTQYF. As DNA, the CDR3 is TGTGCCTGGAGTGTCTCCGGAGCCACAGATACGCAGTATTTT.

The sample holds a few counts of this clonotype. The chain is built from TRBV10-2 and TRBJ2-7; TRBD2 aligns across 9 bases. Trimming at V came to 7 bases and at J to 1 base, leaving 8 bases not matched to a gene. The CDR3 spans 15 residues. Germline CDR1 is WSHSY and CDR2 is SAAADI. The CDR3 nucleotides read TGCGCCAGCACCCCGGATAGCGGGAGTTCCTACGAGCAGTACGTC. It specifies CASTPDSGSSYEQYV.

This clonotype was found many times. The chain combines TRBV20-1 with TRBJ2-3, with 14 bases identical to TRBD2. V lost 5 bases to trimming and J lost 6 bases; unmatched junction nucleotides: 4. The germline CDR1 and CDR2 sequences are DFQATT and SNEGSKA (reference sequence). There are 14 residues in the CDR3. The DNA of the CDR3 is TGCAGTGCTGGGACTAGCGGGAGTAGGGATACGCAGTATTTT. Protein product: CSAGTSGSRDTQYF.

This clonotype occurred many times. The genes are TRBV29-1 and TRBJ2-3; D is unresolved. Trimming pared 5 bases from V and 2 bases from J, leaving 11 bases between. CDR1 SQVTM and CDR2 ANQGSEA come from the germline V gene. The CDR3 totals 13 residues. DNA for the CDR3: TGCAGCGTTCGACGGTTATACACAGATACGCAGTATTTT. Encoded protein: CSVRRLYTDTQYF.

There are many counts of this clonotype. This chain uses TRBV4-1 with TRBJ1-4, with no clear D. The CDR3 has 12 amino acids. V dropped 1 base and J dropped 14 bases, with 11 bases sitting between them. From germline, CDR1 is MGHRA and CDR2 YSYEKL. The chain's CDR3 is CASSQVSEGLFF. The CDR3 DNA reads as TGCGCCAGCAGCCAAGTGTCTGAAGGGCTGTTTTTT.

This clonotype was seen at least ten times. This rearrangement joins TRBV12-3 or TRBV12-4 to TRBJ2-3; D may be TRBD1 (5 bases). This CDR3 has 17 amino acids. Between the trimmed V and J ends, which lost 4 bases and 0 bases, there was a span of 17 bases. CDR3 nucleotide sequence: TGTGCCAGCAGTTCAAGGTGGGCGACAGCAAGCACAGATACGCAGTATTTT. It encodes CASSSRWATASTDTQYF.

This clonotype was found a few times. The chain couples TRBV5-4 to TRBJ2-5, with D unclear. This CDR3 is 15 amino acids long. Germline loops: CDR1 SGHNT, CDR2 YYREEE (reference sequence). V dropped 5 bases and J dropped 1 base, with 15 bases sitting between them. The CDR3 sequence is CASSRISASQETQYF. In DNA, the CDR3 is TGTGCCAGCAGTCGGATCTCGGCTAGCCAAGAGACCCAGTACTTC.

CDR3 loop: CSAEDQGYEQYF. CDR3 coding DNA: TGCAGTGCGGAAGATCAGGGGTACGAGCAGTACTTC. The V gene is TRBV20-1, the J gene TRBJ2-7, with a tentative D call TRBD1 (6 bases). Trimming removed 6 bases from V and 4 bases from J, with 13 bases in between. CDR3 length: 12 residues. Germline loops: CDR1 DFQATT, CDR2 SNEGSKA (reference sequence).

This clonotype has a count of ten or more. The gene calls are TRBV12-3 or TRBV12-4 and TRBJ2-1, with D perhaps TRBD1 or TRBD2 (5 bases each). Trimming stripped 6 bases from V and 4 bases from J, with 16 bases between. This CDR3 is 15 amino acids long. The CDR3 DNA follows: TGTGCCAGCAGAACACCGGGACGGAGGTACAATGAGCAGTTCTTC. As protein: CASRTPGRRYNEQFF.

The chain combines TRBV5-1 with TRBJ2-7; unclear D gene. V gave up 0 bases and J gave up 4 bases, with 8 bases separating them. CDR1 is SGHRS and CDR2 is YFSETQ in the germline V gene. The CDR3 contains 13 residues. The CDR3 DNA sequence: TGCGCCAGCAGCTTGGAAACCCTTTACGAGCAGTACTTC. Its protein is CASSLETLYEQYF.

In this sample, this clonotype turned up many times. The chain carries TRBV29-1 and TRBJ2-1; tentatively, D is TRBD2 (6 bases). The CDR3 covers 12 residues. Germline CDR1 is SQVTM and CDR2 is ANQGSEA. The V end lost 3 bases, the J end lost 14 bases, and 17 bases lay between the germline ends. CDR3 in DNA: TGCAGCGTTGAGGGGGTGGGGGGACCCGAGTTCTTC. It translates to CSVEGVGGPEFF.

The V gene is TRBV6-1, the J gene TRBJ2-7; D not resolved. The CDR3 sequence is 13 residues long. The germline V and J ends were trimmed by 2 bases and 5 bases, with 10 bases remaining between them. The V gene's germline CDR1 is MNHNS and CDR2 SASEGT. The CDR3 sequence is CASSENLKNEQYV. CDR3 in DNA: TGTGCCAGCAGTGAAAACCTCAAGAACGAGCAGTACGTC.

This clonotype has just one count. This may be a read error: a much more frequent sequence differs by one nucleotide. The chain employs TRBV6-1 and TRBJ2-5; D is uncertain. This CDR3 is 14 amino acids long. CDR1 MNHNS and CDR2 SASEGT come from the germline V gene. The CDR3 reads CASSAVTLQETQNF. The DNA of the CDR3 is TGTGCCAGCAGTGCCGTAACTCTGCAAGAGACCCAGAACTTC.

This clonotype was observed at least ten times. The rearrangement uses TRBV12-3 or TRBV12-4 and TRBJ2-5; D is undetermined. Trimming shortened V by 5 bases and J by 5 bases, and 18 bases separated the two germline ends. The CDR3 length is 15 residues. CDR3 DNA: TGTGCCAGCAGTCTACATCAGAGCCGAAGCGAGACCCAGTACTTC. Translating gives CASSLHQSRSETQYF.

The chain carries TRBV30 and TRBJ2-1; 9 bases are a match to TRBD2. Germline assignment: CDR1 GTSNPN and CDR2 SVGIG (reference sequence). The CDR3 extends over 14 amino acids. CDR3 DNA: TGTACTGGTTTGGGGCGGGAGGGCAACAATGAGCAGTTCTTC. Translated: CTGLGREGNNEQFF.

This clonotype has just a few counts. V usage is TRBV7-9 and J usage is TRBJ2-2; 7 nucleotides agree with TRBD2. CDR1 and CDR2 from the germline V gene are SEHNR and FQNEAQ (reference sequence). Trimming removed 2 bases from V and 4 bases from J; junction bases left unmatched: 10. This CDR3 has 17 amino acids. The CDR3 DNA follows: TGTGCCAGCAGCTTATGGGGGGGACCGAGCAGCACCGGGGAGCTGTTTTTT. This translates into CASSLWGGPSSTGELFF.

A few counts support this clonotype. The chain recombines TRBV19 with TRBJ1-3, with 11 bases that match TRBD1. Trimming at V came to 3 bases and at J to 7 bases, leaving 2 bases not matched to a gene. CDR3 length: 14 residues. Germline CDR1 reads LNHDA; CDR2 reads SQIVND (reference sequence). Here the CDR3 reads CASSIRTGGNTIYF. The CDR3 DNA follows: TGTGCCAGTAGTATTCGGACAGGGGGCAACACCATATATTTT.

This clonotype appeared many times. The chain uses TRBV5-1 and TRBJ1-1; TRBD1 is a possible D gene (6 bases). The CDR3 has 12 residues. Looked up from germline, CDR1 is SGHRS and CDR2 is YFSETQ. Trimming stripped 4 bases from V and 8 bases from J, with 12 bases between. In nucleotides, the CDR3 is TGCGCCAGCAGCGACGGACAGATAGAAGCTTTCTTT. Protein sequence: CASSDGQIEAFF.